The clone carrying this TCR beta chain has just a few counts. Its antigen remains unidentified. The data stem from a study of blood T cells in healthy people across ages. General study findings and limits: Per million T cells, TCR beta diversity dropped about linearly as age rose.

This CDR3 is 16 amino acids long. The J segment lost 2 bases and the V segment lost 7 bases, leaving 8 bases of the junction unmatched. Germline CDR1 is SNHLY and CDR2 is FYNNEI. For the second PCR, which ran for roughly 7 to 11 cycles, a sample-barcoded 5' primer and a J-beta primer mix were used. TCRdb analysed the 5' RACE reads with MiXCR anew, one entry per CDR3 protein. The sample holds approximately 1,100,000 distinct CDR3 sequences, roughly 45% seen once. This TCR derives from a woman aged 55-70 years in good health. The sequenced sample was blood. This sequence joins TRBV2 and TRBJ2-5, with TRBD2 matching 12 bases. This CDR3 is CASNPRTSGTQETQYF. The CDR3 coding sequence is TGTGCCAGCAACCCGAGGACTAGCGGGACACAAGAGACCCAGTACTTC.